This passage covers 5 T cell receptor beta chains from one sample sequenced in a study of T cell changes during pregnancy in multiple sclerosis. Profiled with immunoSEQ multiplex PCR; TCRdb holds only in-frame clones, not every one. The data show around 40,000 clones, with 90% to 95% seen just once and approximately 8.6% held by the top ten. The specimen was CD8+ T cells from peripheral blood mononuclear cells, collected in the third trimester of pregnancy. These TCRs come from a female donor with multiple sclerosis, enrolled in a pregnancy study.

The chain is built from TRBV4-1 and TRBJ2-7; unclear D gene. Trimming took off 0 bases at V and 3 bases at J, with 6 bases between the two ends. From germline, CDR1 is MGHRA and CDR2 YSYEKL. The length of the CDR3 is 13 residues. The chain's CDR3 is CASSQDGVYEQYF. The CDR3 DNA sequence: TGCGCCAGCAGCCAAGACGGAGTCTACGAGCAGTACTTC.

J is TRBJ2-1 and V is TRBV5-6; 11 nucleotides match TRBD2. CDR1 and CDR2 (germline): SGHDT, YYEEEE. The CDR3 length is 15 residues. After removal of 3 bases from V and 4 bases from J, the junction contained 3 bases not matched to a gene. The DNA for the CDR3 is TGTGCCAGCAGCTCCGGACTAGCGGGTTACAATGAGCAGTTCTTC. Its protein is CASSSGLAGYNEQFF.

This chain links TRBV2 with TRBJ2-1, with D perhaps TRBD2 (6 bases). The CDR3 runs 19 residues. V lost 8 bases and J lost 8, with 34 bases in between. CDR1 is SNHLY, CDR2 FYNNEI, per germline. The CDR3 here is CASCFPGLPQRGAQDEQFF. The CDR3 nucleotides are TGTGCCAGCTGTTTTCCGGGACTCCCGCAACGGGGCGCTCAGGATGAGCAGTTCTTC.

The table lists this clone with a count of one. This sequence joins TRBV2 and TRBJ2-5, with D possibly being TRBD1 (6 bases). V was pared by 3 bases and J by 4 bases, with 9 bases between. CDR3 size: 13 residues. From germline, CDR1 is SNHLY and CDR2 FYNNEI. CDR3 protein: CASSDGGAETQYF. The DNA for the CDR3 is TGTGCCAGCAGTGATGGGGGCGCAGAGACCCAGTACTTC.

This chain uses TRBV4-1 with TRBJ1-1; D call uncertain. In germline, CDR1 is MGHRA, CDR2 YSYEKL. This CDR3 has 14 residues. Trimming removed 3 bases from V and 3 bases from J, with 11 bases in between. CDR3: CASSQVDADTEAFF. CDR3 nucleotide sequence: TGCGCCAGCAGCCAGGTTGACGCGGACACTGAAGCTTTCTTT.